These 8 T cell receptor beta chains share one sample of origin, sequenced in a study of CD8+ T cells in alopecia areata. The sample's treatment: oral pan-JAK inhibitor, 5-10 mg twice daily. The authors extracted RNA and reverse transcribed it into cDNA as the sequencing template. The table came from immunoSEQ multiplex PCR; TCRdb's copy has only in-frame clones and leaves some out. Of some 120,000 clones in the sample, roughly 50% were seen once. The material was CD8+ T cells sorted from blood, obtained at week 24, from a patient treated with tofacitinib. The receptors here all came from a human donor with alopecia areata.

The chain employs TRBV5-1 and TRBJ2-2, with D uncertain. Germline V gene lookup returns CDR1 SGHRS and CDR2 YFSETQ. CDR3 length: 13 residues. V was trimmed by 1 base and J by 2 bases, leaving 3 bases between them. This CDR3 is CASSLYNTGELFF. CDR3 sequence (DNA): TGCGCCAGCAGCTTGTATAACACCGGGGAGCTGTTTTTT.

CDR3 region: CASSLGAGELFF. The CDR3 DNA follows: TGTGCCAGCAGCTTGGGGGCCGGGGAGCTGTTTTTT. The chain employs TRBV11-1 and TRBJ2-2; D assignment may be TRBD1 or TRBD2 (5 bases each). The CDR3 totals 12 residues. Germline lookup yields CDR1 SGHAT and CDR2 FQDESV (reference sequence). The germline V and J ends were trimmed by 3 bases and 6 bases, with 5 bases remaining between them.

The chain links TRBV7-9 to TRBJ2-7, with TRBD1 matching over 9 bases. The CDR3 has 16 residues. Trimming removed 0 bases from V and 3 bases from J; junction bases left unmatched: 6. Germline loops: CDR1 SEHNR, CDR2 FQNEAQ (reference sequence). CDR3: CASSLARGQGFYEQYF. DNA for the CDR3: TGTGCCAGCAGCTTAGCGAGGGGACAGGGATTCTACGAGCAGTACTTC.

V usage is TRBV9 and J usage is TRBJ2-7, with 11 bases aligning to TRBD2. This CDR3 is 14 amino acids long. Germline loops: CDR1 SGDLS, CDR2 YYNGEE. J lost 3 bases, V lost 4 bases, and 3 bases had no gene match. CDR3 amino acids: CASSPGTSGYEQYF. The CDR3 DNA is TGTGCCAGCAGCCCTGGGACTAGCGGCTACGAGCAGTACTTC.

This clone was seen a handful of times. The chain has TRBV7-9 and TRBJ1-6; TRBD1 matches at 7 bases. This CDR3 is built from 14 residues. With 5 bases clipped from V and 10 bases from J, the junction kept 8 bases outside the gene matches. CDR1 and CDR2 (germline): SEHNR, FQNEAQ (reference sequence). In DNA form, the CDR3 reads TGTGCCAGCAGCGGTGGGGACAGATTATCACCCCTCCACTTT. Protein product: CASSGGDRLSPLHF.

The chain uses TRBV19 and TRBJ1-2, with TRBD1 matching over 7 bases. The J segment lost 3 bases and the V segment lost 2 bases, leaving 0 bases of the junction unmatched. The CDR3 has 13 amino acids. CDR1 is LNHDA, CDR2 SQIVND, per germline (reference sequence). The CDR3 nucleotides are TGTGCCAGTAGTATAACAGGGGACTATGGCTACACCTTC. Encoded protein: CASSITGDYGYTF.

The chain combines TRBV5-6 with TRBJ1-5; D perhaps matches TRBD1 (6 bases). Trimming took off 3 bases at V and 2 bases at J, with 18 bases between the two ends. Germline values: CDR1 SGHDT, CDR2 YYEEEE. The CDR3 consists of 17 residues. Here the CDR3 reads CASSSGGGYRGNQPQHF. In DNA form, the CDR3 reads TGTGCCAGCAGCTCGGGGGGAGGGTACAGGGGCAATCAGCCCCAGCATTTT.

The chain recombines TRBV5-1 with TRBJ2-4; 9 nucleotides align to TRBD2. The trim removed 1 base at V and 9 bases at J, leaving 20 bases unmatched. Germline values: CDR1 SGHRS, CDR2 YFSETQ. The CDR3 is 19 residues long. As DNA, the CDR3 is TGCGCCAGCAGCTTGACCTCGACTAGCGGAGCCACCCTAGATCGCATTCAGTACTTC. Encoded protein: CASSLTSTSGATLDRIQYF.